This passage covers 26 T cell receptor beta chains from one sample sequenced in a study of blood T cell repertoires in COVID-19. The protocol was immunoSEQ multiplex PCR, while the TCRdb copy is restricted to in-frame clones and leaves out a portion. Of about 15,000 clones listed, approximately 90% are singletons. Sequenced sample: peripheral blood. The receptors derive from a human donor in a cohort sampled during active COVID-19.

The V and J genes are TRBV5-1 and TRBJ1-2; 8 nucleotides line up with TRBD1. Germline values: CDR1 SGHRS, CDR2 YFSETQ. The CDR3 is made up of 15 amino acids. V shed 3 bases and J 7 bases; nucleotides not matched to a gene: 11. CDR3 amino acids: CASSSTPGGDGGYTF. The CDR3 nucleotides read TGCGCCAGCAGCTCGACACCAGGGGGCGACGGTGGCTACACCTTC.

CDR3 sequence reads: CASSPGTSSHYEQYF. In DNA, the CDR3 is TGTGCCAGCTCTCCGGGGACATCTTCTCACTACGAGCAGTACTTC. The J gene is TRBJ2-7, the V gene TRBV18; tentative D call: TRBD1 (6 bases). Germline V gene lookup returns CDR1 KGHSH and CDR2 LQKENI. The length of the CDR3 is 15 residues. Deletions cut 6 bases from V and 3 bases from J, with 18 bases between.

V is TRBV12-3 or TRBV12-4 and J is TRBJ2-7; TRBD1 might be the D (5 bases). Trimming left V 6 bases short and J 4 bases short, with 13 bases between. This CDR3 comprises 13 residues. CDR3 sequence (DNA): TGTGCCAGCAGCCCGCCTGACAGTTACGAGCAGTACTTC. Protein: CASSPPDSYEQYF.

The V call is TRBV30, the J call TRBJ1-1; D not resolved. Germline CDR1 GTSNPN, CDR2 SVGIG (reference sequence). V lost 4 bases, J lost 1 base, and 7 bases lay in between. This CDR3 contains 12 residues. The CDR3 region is CAWKRGNTEAFF. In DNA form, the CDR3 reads TGTGCCTGGAAACGGGGGAACACTGAAGCTTTCTTT.

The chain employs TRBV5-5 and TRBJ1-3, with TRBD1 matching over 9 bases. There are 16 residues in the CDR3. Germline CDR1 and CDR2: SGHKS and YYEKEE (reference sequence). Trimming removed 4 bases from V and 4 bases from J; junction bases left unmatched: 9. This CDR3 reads CASSRDRGFSGNTIYF. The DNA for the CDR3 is TGTGCCAGCAGCCGAGACAGGGGGTTCTCCGGAAACACCATATATTTT.

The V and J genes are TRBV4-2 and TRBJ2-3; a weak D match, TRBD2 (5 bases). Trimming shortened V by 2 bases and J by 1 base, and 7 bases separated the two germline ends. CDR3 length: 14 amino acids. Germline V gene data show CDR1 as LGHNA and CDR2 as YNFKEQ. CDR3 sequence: CASSQTRGTDTQYF. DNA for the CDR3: TGTGCCAGCAGCCAAACTAGAGGCACAGATACGCAGTATTTT.

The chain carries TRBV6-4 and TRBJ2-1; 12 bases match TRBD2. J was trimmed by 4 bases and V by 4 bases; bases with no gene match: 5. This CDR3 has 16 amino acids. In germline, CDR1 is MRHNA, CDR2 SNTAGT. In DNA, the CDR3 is TGTGCCAGCAGTGTTCTAGCGGGGGGGTTATACAATGAGCAGTTCTTC. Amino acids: CASSVLAGGLYNEQFF.

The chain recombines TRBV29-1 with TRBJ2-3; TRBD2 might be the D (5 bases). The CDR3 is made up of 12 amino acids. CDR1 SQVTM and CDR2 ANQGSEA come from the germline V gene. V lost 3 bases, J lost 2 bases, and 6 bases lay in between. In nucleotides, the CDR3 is TGCAGCGTTGAGGAGGACACAGATACGCAGTATTTT. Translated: CSVEEDTDTQYF.

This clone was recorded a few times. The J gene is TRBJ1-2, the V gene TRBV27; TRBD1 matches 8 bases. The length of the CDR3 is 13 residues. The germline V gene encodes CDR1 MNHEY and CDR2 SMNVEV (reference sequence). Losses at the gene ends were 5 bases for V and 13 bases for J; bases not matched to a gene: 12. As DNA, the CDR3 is TGTGCCAGCAGTCCCAACACGGGACAGGTTGGCACCTTC. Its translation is CASSPNTGQVGTF.

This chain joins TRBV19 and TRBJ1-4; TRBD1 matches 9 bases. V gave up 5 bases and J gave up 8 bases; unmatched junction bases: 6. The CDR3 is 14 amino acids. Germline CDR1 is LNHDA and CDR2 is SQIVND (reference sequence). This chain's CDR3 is CASSQQGAEEKLFF. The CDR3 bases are TGTGCCAGTAGTCAACAGGGGGCGGAGGAAAAACTGTTTTTT.

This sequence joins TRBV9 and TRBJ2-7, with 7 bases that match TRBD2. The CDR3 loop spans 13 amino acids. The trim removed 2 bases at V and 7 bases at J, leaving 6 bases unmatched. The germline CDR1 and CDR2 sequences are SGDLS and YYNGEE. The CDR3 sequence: CASSVTGGKEQYF. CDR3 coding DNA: TGTGCCAGCAGCGTGACGGGAGGAAAAGAGCAGTACTTC.

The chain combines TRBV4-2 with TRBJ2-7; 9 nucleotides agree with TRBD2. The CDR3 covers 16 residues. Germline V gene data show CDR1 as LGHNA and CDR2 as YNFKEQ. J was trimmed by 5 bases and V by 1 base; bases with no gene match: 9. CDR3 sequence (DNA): TGTGCCAGCAGCCAAGGAGGTGCTAGCGGGATGGACGAGCAGTACTTC. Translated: CASSQGGASGMDEQYF.

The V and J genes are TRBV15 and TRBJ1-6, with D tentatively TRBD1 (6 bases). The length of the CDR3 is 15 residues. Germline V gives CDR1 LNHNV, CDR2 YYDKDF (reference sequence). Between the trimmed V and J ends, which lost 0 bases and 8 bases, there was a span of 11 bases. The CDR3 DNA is TGTGCCACCAGCAGAGACAGGGGAGCGGATTCACCCCTCCACTTT. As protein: CATSRDRGADSPLHF.

The CDR3 region has the DNA TGTGCCTGGAGCTTCGGACTAGCGGGAGGCGATACGCAGTATTTT. As protein: CAWSFGLAGGDTQYF. The rearrangement joins TRBV30 to TRBJ2-3, with 14 positions matching TRBD2. The CDR3 runs to 15 residues. V dropped 3 bases and J dropped 6; count of bases not matched to a gene: 5. Looked up from germline, CDR1 is GTSNPN and CDR2 is SVGIG (reference sequence).

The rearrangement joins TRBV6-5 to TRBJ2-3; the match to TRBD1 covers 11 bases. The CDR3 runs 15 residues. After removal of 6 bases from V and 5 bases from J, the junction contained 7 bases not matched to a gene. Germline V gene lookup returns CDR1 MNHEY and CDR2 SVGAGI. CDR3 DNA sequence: TGTGCCAGCAGGCCCGGGACAGGGGGGATAGATACGCAGTATTTT. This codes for CASRPGTGGIDTQYF.

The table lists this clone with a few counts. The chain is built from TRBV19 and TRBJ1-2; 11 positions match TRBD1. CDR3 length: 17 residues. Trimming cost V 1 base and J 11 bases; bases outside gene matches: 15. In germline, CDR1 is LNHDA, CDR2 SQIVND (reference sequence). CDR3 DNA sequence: TGTGCCAGTAGTATAGGGGGGACAGGGGGTAAGGTATACGAGTACACCTTC. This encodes CASSIGGTGGKVYEYTF.

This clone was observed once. CDR3 sequence: CASSLAWGGNNEQFF. The CDR3 DNA follows: TGTGCCAGCAGCCTCGCTTGGGGAGGGAACAATGAGCAGTTCTTC. The chain joins TRBV11-2 to TRBJ2-1; 7 bases are a match to TRBD2. Germline values: CDR1 SGHAT, CDR2 FQNNGV. V lost 5 bases and J lost 5; bases outside the gene matches: 9. CDR3 size: 15 residues.

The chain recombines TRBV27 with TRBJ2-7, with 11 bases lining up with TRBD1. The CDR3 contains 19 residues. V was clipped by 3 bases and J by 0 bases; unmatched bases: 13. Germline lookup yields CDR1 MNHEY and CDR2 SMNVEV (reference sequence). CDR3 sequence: CASSFLGQGALSSSYEQYF. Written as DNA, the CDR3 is TGTGCCAGCAGTTTCCTCGGACAGGGGGCGCTTTCTAGCTCCTACGAGCAGTACTTC.

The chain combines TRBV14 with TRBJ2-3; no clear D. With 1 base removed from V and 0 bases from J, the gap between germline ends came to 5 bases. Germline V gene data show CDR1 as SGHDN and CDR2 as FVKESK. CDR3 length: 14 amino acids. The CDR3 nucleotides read TGTGCCAGCAGCCAAGGGGCTAGCACAGATACGCAGTATTTT. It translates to CASSQGASTDTQYF.

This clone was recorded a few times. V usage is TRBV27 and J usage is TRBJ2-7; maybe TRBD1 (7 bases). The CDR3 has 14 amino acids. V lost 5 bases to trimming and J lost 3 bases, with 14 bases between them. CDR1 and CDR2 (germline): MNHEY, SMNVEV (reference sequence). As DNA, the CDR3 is TGTGCCAGCAGTACCTACAGGGGAGGCTACGAGCAGTACTTC. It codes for CASSTYRGGYEQYF.

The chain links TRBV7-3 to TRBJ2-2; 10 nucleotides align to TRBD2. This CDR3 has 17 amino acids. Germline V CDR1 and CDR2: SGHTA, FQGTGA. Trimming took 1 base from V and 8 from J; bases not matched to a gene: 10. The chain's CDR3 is CASSLIGTSARRGELFF. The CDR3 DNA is TGTGCCAGCAGCTTAATTGGGACTAGCGCTCGTAGGGGGGAGCTGTTTTTT.

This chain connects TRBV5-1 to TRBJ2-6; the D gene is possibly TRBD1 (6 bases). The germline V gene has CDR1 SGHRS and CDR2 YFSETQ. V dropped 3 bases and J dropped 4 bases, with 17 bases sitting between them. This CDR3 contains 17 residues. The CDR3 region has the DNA TGCGCCAGCAGCTCTAAACTGACAGGATCCGGGGCCAACGTCCTGACTTTC. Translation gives CASSSKLTGSGANVLTF.

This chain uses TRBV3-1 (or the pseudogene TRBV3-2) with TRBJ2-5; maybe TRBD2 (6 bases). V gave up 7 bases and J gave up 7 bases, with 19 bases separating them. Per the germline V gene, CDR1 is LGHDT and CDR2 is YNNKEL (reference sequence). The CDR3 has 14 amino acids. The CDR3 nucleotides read TGTGCCAGCAAAGATATCGGACTAACAGGGACCCAGTACTTC. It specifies CASKDIGLTGTQYF.

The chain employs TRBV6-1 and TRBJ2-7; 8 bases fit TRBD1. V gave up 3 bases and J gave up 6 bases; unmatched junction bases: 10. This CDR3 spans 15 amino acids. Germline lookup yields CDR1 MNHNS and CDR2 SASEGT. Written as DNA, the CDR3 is TGTGCCAGCAGTGAGGAAGGACAGGGAGAAATCGAGCAGTACTTC. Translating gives CASSEEGQGEIEQYF.

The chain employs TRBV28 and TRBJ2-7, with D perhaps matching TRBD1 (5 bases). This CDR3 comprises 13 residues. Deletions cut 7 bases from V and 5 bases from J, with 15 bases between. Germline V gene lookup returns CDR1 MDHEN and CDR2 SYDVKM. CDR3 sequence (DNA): TGTGCCAGCACCCCTGACAGAGCCCACGAGCAGTACTTC. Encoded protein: CASTPDRAHEQYF.

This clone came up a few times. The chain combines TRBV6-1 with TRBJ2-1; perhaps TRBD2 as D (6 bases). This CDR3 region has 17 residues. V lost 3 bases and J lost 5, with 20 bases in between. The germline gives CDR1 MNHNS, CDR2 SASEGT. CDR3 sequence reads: CASSDTLRLGGDNEQFF. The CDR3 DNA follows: TGTGCCAGCAGTGATACCCTTCGACTAGGAGGGGACAATGAGCAGTTCTTC.